This T cell receptor (beta chain) was profiled in a study of blood T cell repertoires in COVID-19. Study-level information: PBMCs, B-cell-depleted T cells, or T cells were the source of the cDNA or gDNA that made up the material.

In the study's own analysis: Estimation of nucleated cell counts was performed using reference gene primer amplification. The table came from immunoSEQ multiplex PCR; TCRdb's copy has only in-frame clones and leaves some out. V, J and clone size were drawn from that table, and D and trimming were deduced from the DNA. The sample carries under 150,000 clones, over 75% recorded once. The CDR3 is 14 amino acids. Germline V gives CDR1 WSHSY, CDR2 SAAADI. The trim removed 5 bases at V and 1 base at J, leaving 4 bases unmatched. The sequenced sample consisted of peripheral blood. This chain uses TRBV10-2 with TRBJ1-2, with TRBD1 matching 7 bases. This receptor was obtained from a woman in her fifties or sixties with active COVID-19. CDR3 in DNA: TGCGCCAGCAGTAGACAGGGAAGTAACTATGGCTACACCTTC. Translating it yields CASSRQGSNYGYTF.